This is a list of T cell receptor beta chains from one sample in a study of T cell responses to AZD1222 COVID-19 vaccine. The data were produced by immunoSEQ multiplex PCR, yet TCRdb's version contains in-frame clones alone and is incomplete. The sample has under 100,000 clones, 70% to 90% seen once. The sample in question was peripheral blood, obtained 28 days after the second AZD1222 dose. Every receptor here comes from an adult who received the AZD1222 COVID-19 vaccine. Both conserved end residues are part of each CDR3. The D gene is left open where the match is weak. Clone size is given for some rows only: seen once, a few or many times, or a class if the clone is expanded.

clone_size: few; v_call: TRBV2; d_call: .; j_call: TRBJ1-6; cdr3_nt: TGTGCCAGCAGTCGGTTGAAGGATAATTCACCCCTCCACTTT; cdr3_aa: CASSRLKDNSPLHF
clone_size: .; v_call: TRBV29-1; d_call: .; j_call: TRBJ1-5; cdr3_nt: TGCAGCGCCTTTGATCCGGGCCAGCCCCAGCATTTT; cdr3_aa: CSAFDPGQPQHF
clone_size: .; v_call: TRBV19; d_call: .; j_call: TRBJ1-4; cdr3_nt: TGTGCCAGCTCGCCGGGACAAACAAATGAAAAACTGTTTTTT; cdr3_aa: CASSPGQTNEKLFF
clone_size: .; v_call: TRBV14; d_call: .; j_call: TRBJ2-7; cdr3_nt: TGTGCCAGCAGCCAACCTCCAGCGAACTACGAGCAGTACTTC; cdr3_aa: CASSQPPANYEQYF
clone_size: .; v_call: TRBV27; d_call: .; j_call: TRBJ2-1; cdr3_nt: TGTGCCAGCAGTTTTTGGGGTACGGGGTCGGAGCAGTTCTTC; cdr3_aa: CASSFWGTGSEQFF
clone_size: .; v_call: TRBV7-9; d_call: .; j_call: TRBJ2-7; cdr3_nt: TGTGCCAGCAGCTTCCAGAACTATGAGCAGTACTTC; cdr3_aa: CASSFQNYEQYF
clone_size: .; v_call: TRBV19; d_call: .; j_call: TRBJ2-5; cdr3_nt: TGTGCCAGTAGTATGGGAAGGGGAGAGACCCAGTACTTC; cdr3_aa: CASSMGRGETQYF
clone_size: .; v_call: TRBV29-1; d_call: .; j_call: TRBJ1-2; cdr3_nt: TGCAGCGTGTACCCGGGACACACCTTC; cdr3_aa: CSVYPGHTF
clone_size: .; v_call: TRBV7-2; d_call: .; j_call: TRBJ1-1; cdr3_nt: TGTGCCAGCAGTTATCAGGGTGACACTGAAGCTTTCTTT; cdr3_aa: CASSYQGDTEAFF
clone_size: .; v_call: TRBV5-1; d_call: .; j_call: TRBJ2-2; cdr3_nt: TGCGCCAGCAGCTTGGACGGCAGGACCACCGGGGAGCTGTTTTTT; cdr3_aa: CASSLDGRTTGELFF
clone_size: .; v_call: TRBV7-6; d_call: .; j_call: TRBJ2-7; cdr3_nt: TGTGCCAGCAGCCCTTACAGGGTACAGTACGAGCAGTACTTC; cdr3_aa: CASSPYRVQYEQYF
clone_size: .; v_call: TRBV2; d_call: TRBD1; j_call: TRBJ1-1; cdr3_nt: TGTGCCAGCAACCTAGGGGCAAGGGGGCGAGCTTTCTTT; cdr3_aa: CASNLGARGRAFF
clone_size: once; v_call: TRBV4-1; d_call: .; j_call: TRBJ2-3; cdr3_nt: TGCGCCAGCAGCCAAGCGACTACAGATACGCAGTATTTT; cdr3_aa: CASSQATTDTQYF
clone_size: .; v_call: TRBV11-3; d_call: TRBD2; j_call: TRBJ2-3; cdr3_nt: TGTGCCAGCAGCCCGCGGTGGGCGGGGGAACAGACAGATACGCAGTATTTT; cdr3_aa: CASSPRWAGEQTDTQYF
clone_size: .; v_call: TRBV7-6; d_call: .; j_call: TRBJ1-1; cdr3_nt: TGTGCCAGCAGCCCCGACAGGACGAGTGGGGCTGAAGCTTTCTTT; cdr3_aa: CASSPDRTSGAEAFF
clone_size: .; v_call: TRBV6-1; d_call: TRBD1; j_call: TRBJ1-3; cdr3_nt: TGTGCCAGCAGTGGAAGTCCCGGGACAGGGGCCGGAAACACCATATATTTT; cdr3_aa: CASSGSPGTGAGNTIYF
clone_size: .; v_call: TRBV6-5; d_call: .; j_call: TRBJ1-2; cdr3_nt: TGTGCCAGCAGTTACTCGGACACCAACTATGGCTACACCTTC; cdr3_aa: CASSYSDTNYGYTF
clone_size: .; v_call: TRBV6-5; d_call: .; j_call: TRBJ1-5; cdr3_nt: TGTGCCAGCGCTTGGGACACTAGCAATCAGCCCCAGCATTTT; cdr3_aa: CASAWDTSNQPQHF
clone_size: .; v_call: TRBV19; d_call: TRBD1; j_call: TRBJ1-2; cdr3_nt: TGTGCCAGTACCCGGACAGGGAATGGCTACACCTTC; cdr3_aa: CASTRTGNGYTF
clone_size: .; v_call: TRBV9; d_call: TRBD2; j_call: TRBJ2-5; cdr3_nt: TGTGCCAGCAGCGCCCCTAGCGGGGGGTCTGGGGTTGGGGAGACCCAGTACTTC; cdr3_aa: CASSAPSGGSGVGETQYF
clone_size: .; v_call: TRBV7-9; d_call: TRBD1; j_call: TRBJ1-1; cdr3_nt: TGTGCCAGCAGCAGACGGACAGGGCTGTCCATGAACACTGAAGCTTTCTTT; cdr3_aa: CASSRRTGLSMNTEAFF
clone_size: .; v_call: TRBV3-1/TRBV3-2; d_call: TRBD2; j_call: TRBJ2-5; cdr3_nt: TGTGCCAGCAGCCATGACTTGGGAGGGTGGTCAGAGACCCAGTACTTC; cdr3_aa: CASSHDLGGWSETQYF
clone_size: .; v_call: TRBV7-9; d_call: TRBD1; j_call: TRBJ2-1; cdr3_nt: TGTGCCAGCAGAAGACAGGGAAATGAGCAGTTCTTC; cdr3_aa: CASRRQGNEQFF
clone_size: .; v_call: TRBV11-2; d_call: .; j_call: TRBJ2-1; cdr3_nt: TGTGCCAGCACGGTCGGCGGATCCAATGAGCAGTTCTTC; cdr3_aa: CASTVGGSNEQFF
clone_size: few; v_call: TRBV4-1; d_call: TRBD1; j_call: TRBJ2-7; cdr3_nt: TGCGCCAGCAGCCTCCGGGACAGGGCGGACGAGCAGTACTTC; cdr3_aa: CASSLRDRADEQYF
clone_size: .; v_call: TRBV2; d_call: .; j_call: TRBJ1-4; cdr3_nt: TGTGCCAGCAGTGGGACCGGGATTACGGGCGAAAAACTGTTTTTT; cdr3_aa: CASSGTGITGEKLFF
clone_size: .; v_call: TRBV7-2; d_call: TRBD1; j_call: TRBJ1-5; cdr3_nt: TGTGCCAGCAGCTTGGGACAGGGGGCTAATCAGCCCCAGCATTTT; cdr3_aa: CASSLGQGANQPQHF
clone_size: once; v_call: TRBV10-3; d_call: .; j_call: TRBJ2-2; cdr3_nt: TGTGCCATCAGAGCTATCGCTACGAACACCGGGGAGCTGTTTTTT; cdr3_aa: CAIRAIATNTGELFF
clone_size: .; v_call: TRBV6-2/TRBV6-3; d_call: TRBD1; j_call: TRBJ1-5; cdr3_nt: TGTGCCAGCAGTTCCTGGACAGGGCCCTCCAATCAGCCCCAGCATTTT; cdr3_aa: CASSSWTGPSNQPQHF
clone_size: .; v_call: TRBV29-1; d_call: .; j_call: TRBJ1-2; cdr3_nt: TGCAGCGTCACTAGAGGGGACGGTAACTATGGCTACACCTTC; cdr3_aa: CSVTRGDGNYGYTF
clone_size: .; v_call: TRBV6-1; d_call: .; j_call: TRBJ1-6; cdr3_nt: TGTGCCAGCAGTGATCCCAGGGGTTCCTATAATTCACCCCTCCACTTT; cdr3_aa: CASSDPRGSYNSPLHF
clone_size: .; v_call: TRBV12-5; d_call: TRBD1; j_call: TRBJ2-5; cdr3_nt: TGTGCTAGTGGTTTGAGATCCCGGACAGGTCGGGAGACCCAGTACTTC; cdr3_aa: CASGLRSRTGRETQYF
clone_size: .; v_call: TRBV19; d_call: .; j_call: TRBJ1-2; cdr3_nt: TGTGCCAGTAGTATAGATAGGGCTAACTATGGCTACACCTTC; cdr3_aa: CASSIDRANYGYTF
clone_size: .; v_call: TRBV2; d_call: TRBD1; j_call: TRBJ1-2; cdr3_nt: TGTGCCAGCAGTGAATCGGGGACAGGGTCACCTCAAGGTGGCTACACCTTC; cdr3_aa: CASSESGTGSPQGGYTF
clone_size: .; v_call: TRBV28; d_call: .; j_call: TRBJ1-2; cdr3_nt: TGTGCCAGCAGTTTTTTGTCCACTGGCTATGGCTACACCTTC; cdr3_aa: CASSFLSTGYGYTF
clone_size: .; v_call: TRBV4-2; d_call: .; j_call: TRBJ1-6; cdr3_nt: TGTGCCAGCAGCCAAGCGGCCGGGAGCGGTTCACCCCTCCACTTT; cdr3_aa: CASSQAAGSGSPLHF
clone_size: .; v_call: TRBV5-1; d_call: TRBD1; j_call: TRBJ1-1; cdr3_nt: TGCGCCAGCAGCGGCCGGGACAGCGGGAGCACTGAAGCTTTCTTT; cdr3_aa: CASSGRDSGSTEAFF
clone_size: .; v_call: TRBV4-3; d_call: TRBD2; j_call: TRBJ2-1; cdr3_nt: TGCGCCAGCAGCCCCGGTCCAGCGGGAGCTTACAATGAGCAGTTCTTC; cdr3_aa: CASSPGPAGAYNEQFF
clone_size: .; v_call: TRBV18; d_call: TRBD2; j_call: TRBJ2-7; cdr3_nt: TGTGCCAGTTCAAACAGCGGGAGCTACGAGCAGTACTTC; cdr3_aa: CASSNSGSYEQYF
clone_size: .; v_call: TRBV11-2; d_call: TRBD1; j_call: TRBJ1-2; cdr3_nt: TGTGCCAGCAGCTTAGCTCCAGGGGGGACCTATGGCTACACCTTC; cdr3_aa: CASSLAPGGTYGYTF
clone_size: .; v_call: TRBV27; d_call: TRBD2; j_call: TRBJ2-3; cdr3_nt: TGTGCCAGCAGTTTTAGACTAGCACCATCAGATACGCAGTATTTT; cdr3_aa: CASSFRLAPSDTQYF
clone_size: .; v_call: TRBV7-3; d_call: TRBD2; j_call: TRBJ2-1; cdr3_nt: TGTGCCAGCAGCTTAGGGCCTAGCGGGATTTACAATGAGCAGTTCTTC; cdr3_aa: CASSLGPSGIYNEQFF
clone_size: .; v_call: TRBV19; d_call: .; j_call: TRBJ1-1; cdr3_nt: TGTGCCAGTAGTATCTCTGGTGAGGCCACTGAAGCTTTCTTT; cdr3_aa: CASSISGEATEAFF
clone_size: once; v_call: TRBV4-2; d_call: TRBD2; j_call: TRBJ2-5; cdr3_nt: TGTGCCAGCAGCCCTACTACCTCGCGGGAGGCAGAGACCCAGTACTTC; cdr3_aa: CASSPTTSREAETQYF
clone_size: .; v_call: TRBV28; d_call: .; j_call: TRBJ1-1; cdr3_nt: TGTGCCAGCAGTACGCACTACGCCGAAGCTTTCTTT; cdr3_aa: CASSTHYAEAFF
clone_size: few; v_call: TRBV9; d_call: .; j_call: TRBJ2-6; cdr3_nt: TGTGCCAGCAGCGTAGTTGGGGGTTCTGGGGCCAACGTCCTGACTTTC; cdr3_aa: CASSVVGGSGANVLTF
clone_size: .; v_call: TRBV19; d_call: TRBD1; j_call: TRBJ1-1; cdr3_nt: TGTGCCAGTAGTTCTTCCGGGACAGCCCGGGAAGCTTTCTTT; cdr3_aa: CASSSSGTAREAFF
clone_size: once; v_call: TRBV7-9; d_call: TRBD2; j_call: TRBJ2-1; cdr3_nt: TGTGCCAGCTTATTAAGCGGGAGCTCCTACAATGAGCAGTTCTTC; cdr3_aa: CASLLSGSSYNEQFF
clone_size: .; v_call: TRBV6-1; d_call: TRBD2; j_call: TRBJ2-3; cdr3_nt: TGTGCCAGCAGTGAGTTTTCCCCTAGCGGGAGCCCAGATACGCAGTATTTT; cdr3_aa: CASSEFSPSGSPDTQYF
clone_size: .; v_call: TRBV9; d_call: TRBD2; j_call: TRBJ2-2; cdr3_nt: TGTGCCAGCAGCGTAGTGGCGGGAGTGAACACCGGGGAGCTGTTTTTT; cdr3_aa: CASSVVAGVNTGELFF
clone_size: .; v_call: TRBV7-7; d_call: .; j_call: TRBJ2-1; cdr3_nt: TGTGCCAGCAGCTTATCAGGGGTTAGCTCCTACAATGAGCAGTTCTTC; cdr3_aa: CASSLSGVSSYNEQFF
clone_size: .; v_call: TRBV9; d_call: .; j_call: TRBJ1-2; cdr3_nt: TGTGCCAGCAGCGTAGAACAAGGCTATGGCTACACCTTC; cdr3_aa: CASSVEQGYGYTF
clone_size: .; v_call: TRBV24-1; d_call: .; j_call: TRBJ2-1; cdr3_nt: TGTGCCACCAGTGATTCCCGAGGGCATAACTCCTACAATGAGCAGTTCTTC; cdr3_aa: CATSDSRGHNSYNEQFF
clone_size: .; v_call: TRBV7-9; d_call: TRBD1; j_call: TRBJ2-1; cdr3_nt: TGTGCCAGCAGCTTAGTACAGGGGGAACATAATGAGCAGTTCTTC; cdr3_aa: CASSLVQGEHNEQFF
clone_size: .; v_call: TRBV6-1; d_call: .; j_call: TRBJ2-2; cdr3_nt: TGTGCCAGCAGTGCGGCCTATTGGACGGGGAACACCGGGGAGCTGTTTTTT; cdr3_aa: CASSAAYWTGNTGELFF
clone_size: .; v_call: TRBV6-6; d_call: .; j_call: TRBJ2-7; cdr3_nt: TGTGCCGTTTGGGACGGATTATACGAGCAGTACTTC; cdr3_aa: CAVWDGLYEQYF
clone_size: .; v_call: TRBV28; d_call: .; j_call: TRBJ2-3; cdr3_nt: TGTGCCAGCAGTCGGAGGGAGGGGGGGACAGATACGCAGTATTTT; cdr3_aa: CASSRREGGTDTQYF